This TCR beta chain derives from a study of identical twins (dated by TCRdb to the mid-2010s). Context from the whole study: To test whether fetal clonotypes persist, this study deep-sequenced TCR alpha and beta repertoires from monozygotic twins, from unrelated adults of various ages, and from cord blood. Replicate twin experiments were performed at different times using different library preparation protocols to rule out contamination.

To prepare the library, 5' RACE was applied. Reads for this sample came from an Illumina HiSeq 2000. Template switching added a universal primer binding site, and the final cDNA carried a unique molecular identifier that allowed TCR cDNA molecules to be counted accurately. Specific primers in the conserved constant-segment region were used to synthesize first-strand cDNA for the TCR alpha and beta chains. To control for contamination, every cDNA library carried two barcodes: a SMART-Mk sample barcode plus Illumina barcodes. TruSeq adapter sequences, together with Illumina sample barcodes, were added in two successive PCR steps. Sequencing of the TCR alpha and beta cDNA libraries was done on the Illumina HiSeq platform using custom primers. The original methods were these. Raw reads were processed with MiGEC to extract unique molecular identifiers, and MiXCR was used to determine CDR3 positions. Recombination models were inferred per individual with the repgenHMM and IGoR tools using an EM algorithm. Shared clonotypes were analyzed with the tcR package in R, and sharing was normalized by the product of cloneset sizes. Out-of-frame nonproductive sequences were analyzed to study raw recombination free of thymic and clonal selection effects. The public reads were run again by TCRdb, first through fastp at Q25 and then through MiXCR, and only productive beta chains were kept. When rows share a CDR3 protein, they turn into one entry using the most common DNA and genes. These V and J calls are TCRdb output, not the study's own analysis. The sample data list 600,000 to 850,000 distinct CDR3 sequences, and over 15% of these were observed just once. The ten largest make up around 13% of the sample.

This clonotype has more than one count but fewer than ten. It lacks a known antigen. No base-level quality is on record; no much larger clone is a single base apart. The V and J ends are trimmed by 5 bases and 5 bases, leaving 13 bases between them. The CDR3 goes from the cysteine to the phenylalanine over 13 residues. Of all the DNA, just the CDR3 is kept, 39 bases in frame from base 1. General conclusions and limits of the study: The excess sharing between twins in beta out-of-frame sequences was weaker because fewer shared sequences reduced the signal-to-noise ratio. Because the same donors could not be followed over many years, the conclusions depended on cross-sectional statistical analysis. Invariant T cells such as MAIT and iNKT could partly confound zero-insertion analyses, although diverse VJ usage argued against such confounding for most clonotypes. Out-of-frame TCR alpha sharing in monozygotic twins was systematically underestimated by recombination models, whereas sharing between unrelated individuals was in agreement with the recombination models. Compared with coincidental sharing between unrelated individuals, out-of-frame TCR alpha sequences shared between twins had an excess of sequences with low generation probability. Fewer insertions were carried by abundant cord blood beta clonotypes; a weaker similar trend was observed in young adult naive repertoires, while no such trend was observed in memory repertoires.

Every donor was a healthy Caucasian. Three pairs of female monozygotic twins, all aged roughly 18 to 30 years, made up the twin cohort. Peripheral blood mononuclear cells were the source from which RNA for the TCR libraries was isolated. This sample also belongs to another study, concerning T cells expressing NK-cell markers. From that second study: Seven or eight donors provided sorted CD3+CD56+NKG2C+, CD3+CD56+NKG2C- and CD3+CD56-NKG2C+ T-cell subsets, whose TCR beta-chain repertoires were profiled. Of the eight sequenced donors, seven were found to be HCMV-seropositive and one was found to be HCMV-seronegative. In several experiments an anti-gammadeltaTCR antibody was added to restrict sorting to alphabetaTCR-expressing T cells. In a handful of donors, the dominant CD3+CD56+NKG2C+ clonotypes were among the top 10 CD8+ clonotypes and accounted for about 1.0-7.0% of CD8+ T cells. Those dominant clonotypes were again the most abundant among CD3+CD56-NKG2C+ cells in a few donors, at roughly 25-65%. It remained unclear whether the expanded NKG2C-expressing T cell clones were specific for HCMV antigens. The eight sequenced donors were randomly selected healthy volunteers, three men and five women. A commercial ELISA kit detecting HCMV-specific IgG in serum was used to determine HCMV serostatus. For over five donors, bulk peripheral blood T-cell repertoires were also sequenced from unsorted PBMC. MIGEC was used to demultiplex reads and group the reads by UMI, and MiTCR was used to assemble and quantify clonotypes. To remove erroneous sequences, TCR cDNA sequences were retained only when supported by two or more reads. The tcR package was used for downstream repertoire analysis, and clonotypes were matched between fractions using CDR3 nucleotide sequence together with V segment. Antigen specificity was annotated against VDJdb with VDJmatch, allowing one amino acid substitution in CDR3.

This TCR was recovered from a woman under 30 in good health. Sequenced: PBMCs. The rearrangement combines TRBV12-3 or TRBV12-4 with TRBJ2-7, with the D gene not confidently named. The CDR3 protein is CASSVDRRHEQYF. The DNA reads TGTGCCAGCAGTGTGGACCGGCGGCACGAGCAGTACTTC.